The clone carrying this TCR beta chain came up many times. The target antigen is unknown. Using RNA transcripts as the source, TCR beta CDR3 regions were amplified. When the TCR CDR3 underwent first-round RT-PCR, the HTBI primer set was used. MiXCR, applied by TCRdb to the multiplex PCR reads, yields one record per CDR3 protein. The sample contains some 250,000 distinct CDR3 sequences, 13% to 15% of which appear only once. These data originate in a study of T cells in Graves' hyperthyroidism and ophthalmopathy. The CDR3 is 17 residues long. Trimming removed 5 bases from V and 1 base from J; junction bases left unmatched: 5. Regarding the study as a whole: With a median lead of 6.5 months before onset, the model predicted ophthalmopathy. Separating ophthalmopathy from stable hyperthyroidism was achieved by a 13 V-J model. Most expanded thyroid clonotypes above 0.001 recurred in blood.

The chain links TRBV12-3 or TRBV12-4 to TRBJ2-2, with TRBD2 matching over 12 bases. The TCR was taken from a woman in her 40s with Graves' hyperthyroidism that later progressed to Graves' ophthalmopathy. The specimen sequenced was blood. For the CDR3, the DNA is TGTGCCAGCAGTGTAAAACTAGCGGGAGGGAACACCGGGGAGCTGTTTTTT. Its translation: CASSVKLAGGNTGELFF.